The sequence of this T cell receptor (beta chain) was determined in a study of blood T cells in healthy people across ages. The second PCR ran about 6 to 11 cycles with a sample-barcoded 5' primer and J-beta primers. TCRdb reanalysed the 5' RACE reads using MiXCR and keeps one entry per CDR3 protein. The table lists around 850,000 distinct CDR3 sequences, 30% to 45% of them singletons. Study observations and caveats: With age, beta diversity per million T cells declined roughly linearly, significantly by 30 to 40.

A note on this clonotype: Its antigen is undetermined.

Germline values: CDR1 SGHRS, CDR2 YFSETQ. CDR3 size: 15 residues. J lost 6 bases, V lost 4 bases, and 6 bases had no gene match. Sequenced: blood. This TCR was recovered from a man aged 18 to 29 in good health. The chain links TRBV5-1 to TRBJ2-1, with 11 bases matching TRBD2. The CDR3, as DNA: TGCGCCAGCAGCCAACTAGCGGGAGTAAGCAATGAGCAGTTCTTC. Protein product: CASSQLAGVSNEQFF. Supplemented by reference TRBV5-1 and TRBJ2-1, the full variable domain reads KAGVTQTPRYLIKTRGQQVTLSCSPISGHRSVSWYQQTPGQGLQFLFEYFSETQRNKGNFPGRFSGRQFSNSRSEMNVSTLELGDSALYLCASSQLAGVSNEQFFGPGTRLTVL.